The clone carrying this TCR beta chain appeared a few times. Its matching antigen is unknown. Only in-frame clones appear in the TCRdb table, and some are missing; sequencing was by immunoSEQ multiplex PCR. Here the sample spans 80,000 to 100,000 clones, 70% to 90% being singletons. Trimming stripped 4 bases from V and 10 bases from J, with 18 bases between. Germline loops: CDR1 SGHRS, CDR2 YFSETQ. The CDR3 contains 15 residues. This record belongs to a study of T cell responses to AZD1222 COVID-19 vaccine. The study's findings and limits: Possibly, clonal diversity was underestimated; donors were largely white British and included more females.

The chain is built from TRBV5-1 and TRBJ1-6; no clear D. The clonotype comes from an adult who received the AZD1222 COVID-19 vaccine. This specimen was peripheral blood, taken 28 days after the second AZD1222 dose. CDR3 bases: TGCGCCAGCAGCCATTCCGGGAGCTCCCAATCACCCCTCCACTTT. It encodes CASSHSGSSQSPLHF. Filled out from reference TRBV5-1 and TRBJ1-6, the complete variable domain reads KAGVTQTPRYLIKTRGQQVTLSCSPISGHRSVSWYQQTPGQGLQFLFEYFSETQRNKGNFPGRFSGRQFSNSRSEMNVSTLELGDSALYLCASSHSGSSQSPLHFGNGTRLTVT.